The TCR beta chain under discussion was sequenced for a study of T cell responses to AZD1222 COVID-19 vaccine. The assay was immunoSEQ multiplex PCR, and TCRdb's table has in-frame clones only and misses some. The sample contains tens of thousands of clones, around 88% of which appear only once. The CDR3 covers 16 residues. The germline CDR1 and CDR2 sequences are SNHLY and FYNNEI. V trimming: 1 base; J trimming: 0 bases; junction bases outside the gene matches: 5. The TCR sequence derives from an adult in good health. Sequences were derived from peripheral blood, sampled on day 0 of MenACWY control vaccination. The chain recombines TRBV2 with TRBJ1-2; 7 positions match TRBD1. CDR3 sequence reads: CASSEGDSGTNYGYTF. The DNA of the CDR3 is TGTGCCAGCAGTGAAGGGGACAGTGGAACTAACTATGGCTACACCTTC.